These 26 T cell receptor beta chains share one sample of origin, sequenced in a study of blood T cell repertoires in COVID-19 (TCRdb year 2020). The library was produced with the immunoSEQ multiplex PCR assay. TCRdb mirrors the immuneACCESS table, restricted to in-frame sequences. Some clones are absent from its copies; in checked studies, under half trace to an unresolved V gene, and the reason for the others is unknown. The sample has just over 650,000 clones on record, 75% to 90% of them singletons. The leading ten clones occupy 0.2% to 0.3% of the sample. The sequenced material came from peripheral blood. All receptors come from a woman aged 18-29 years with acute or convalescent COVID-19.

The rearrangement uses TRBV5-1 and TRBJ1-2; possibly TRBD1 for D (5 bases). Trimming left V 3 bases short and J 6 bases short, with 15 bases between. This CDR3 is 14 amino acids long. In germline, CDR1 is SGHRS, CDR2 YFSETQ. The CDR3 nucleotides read TGCGCCAGCAGCTCGGCAACAGGATTCGATGGCTACACCTTC. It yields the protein CASSSATGFDGYTF.

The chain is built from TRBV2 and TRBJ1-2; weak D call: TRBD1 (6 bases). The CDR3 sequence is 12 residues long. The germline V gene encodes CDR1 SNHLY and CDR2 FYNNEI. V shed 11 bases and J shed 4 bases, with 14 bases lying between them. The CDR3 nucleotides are TGTGCCCGTGGGGGGGCCGGCTATGGCTACACCTTC. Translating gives CARGGAGYGYTF.

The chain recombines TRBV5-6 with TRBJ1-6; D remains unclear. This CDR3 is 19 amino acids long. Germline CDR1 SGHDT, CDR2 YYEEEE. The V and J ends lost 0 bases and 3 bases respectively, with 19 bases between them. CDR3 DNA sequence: TGTGCCAGCAGCTTGGGGCGGGCAGCGCTTCTGGTCTATAATTCACCCCTCCACTTT. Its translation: CASSLGRAALLVYNSPLHF. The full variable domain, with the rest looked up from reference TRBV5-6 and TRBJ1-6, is DAGVTQSPTHLIKTRGQQVTLRCSPKSGHDTVSWYQQALGQGPQFIFQYYEEEERQRGNFPDRFSGHQFPNYSSELNVNALLLGDSALYLCASSLGRAALLVYNSPLHFGNGTRLTVT.

Here the CDR3 reads CASSLGTGGYNEQFF. The CDR3 DNA follows: TGCGCCAGCAGCCTAGGGACAGGGGGGTACAATGAGCAGTTCTTC. The rearrangement links TRBV4-1 to TRBJ2-1; TRBD1 matches at 11 bases. CDR3 length: 15 amino acids. From germline, CDR1 is MGHRA and CDR2 YSYEKL. Losses at the gene ends were 4 bases for V and 4 bases for J; bases not matched to a gene: 3.

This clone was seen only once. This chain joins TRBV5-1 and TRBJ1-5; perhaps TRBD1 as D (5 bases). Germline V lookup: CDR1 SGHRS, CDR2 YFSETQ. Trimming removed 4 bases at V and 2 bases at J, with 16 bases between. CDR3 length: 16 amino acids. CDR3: CASSPGGGGGNQPQHF. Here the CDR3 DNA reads TGCGCCAGCAGCCCTGGTGGGGGAGGTGGCAATCAGCCCCAGCATTTT.

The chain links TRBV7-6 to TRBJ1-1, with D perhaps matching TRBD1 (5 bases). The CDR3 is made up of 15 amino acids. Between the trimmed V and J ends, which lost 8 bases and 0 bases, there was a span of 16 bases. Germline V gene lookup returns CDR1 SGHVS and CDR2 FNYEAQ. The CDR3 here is CASGYGHPMNTEAFF. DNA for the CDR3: TGTGCCAGCGGGTACGGACACCCTATGAACACTGAAGCTTTCTTT. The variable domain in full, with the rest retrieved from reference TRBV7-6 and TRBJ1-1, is GAGVSQSPRYKVTKRGQDVALRCDPISGHVSLYWYRQALGQGPEFLTYFNYEAQQDKSGLPNDRFSAERPEGSISTLTIQRTEQRDSAMYRCASGYGHPMNTEAFFGQGTRLTVV.

The CDR3 sequence is CASSLDPGYDETQYF. The CDR3 coding sequence is TGCGCCAGCAGCTTAGACCCAGGGTATGACGAGACCCAGTACTTC. The rearrangement joins TRBV5-1 to TRBJ2-5, with D perhaps matching TRBD1 (5 bases). CDR3 length: 15 amino acids. V was pared by 2 bases and J by 5 bases, with 16 bases between. Per the germline V gene, CDR1 is SGHRS and CDR2 is YFSETQ. The whole variable domain, filled in from reference TRBV5-1 and TRBJ2-5, reads KAGVTQTPRYLIKTRGQQVTLSCSPISGHRSVSWYQQTPGQGLQFLFEYFSETQRNKGNFPGRFSGRQFSNSRSEMNVSTLELGDSALYLCASSLDPGYDETQYFGPGTRLLVL.

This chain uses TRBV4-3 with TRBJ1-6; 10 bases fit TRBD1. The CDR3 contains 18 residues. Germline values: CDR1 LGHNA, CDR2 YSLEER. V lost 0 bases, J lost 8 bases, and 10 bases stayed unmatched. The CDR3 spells CASSQDGVWGQGYSPLHF. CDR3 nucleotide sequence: TGCGCCAGCAGCCAAGATGGGGTCTGGGGACAGGGGTATTCACCCCTCCACTTT.

CDR3 region: CASSRSGLEAFF. CDR3 DNA sequence: TGTGCCAGCTCACGCTCAGGGCTTGAAGCTTTCTTT. The J gene is TRBJ1-1, the V gene TRBV18; tentatively, D is TRBD1 (5 bases). Per the germline V gene, CDR1 is KGHSH and CDR2 is LQKENI. CDR3 length equals 12 residues. V lost 4 bases and J lost 7, with 10 bases in between.

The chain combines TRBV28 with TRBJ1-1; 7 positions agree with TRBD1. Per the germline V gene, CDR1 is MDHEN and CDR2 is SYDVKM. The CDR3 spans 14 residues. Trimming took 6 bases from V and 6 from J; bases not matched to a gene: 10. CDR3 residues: CASSLRRGLAEAFF. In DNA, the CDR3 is TGTGCCAGCAGCCTCCGTAGGGGGCTTGCTGAAGCTTTCTTT. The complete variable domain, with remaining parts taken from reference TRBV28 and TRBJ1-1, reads DVKVTQSSRYLVKRTGEKVFLECVQDMDHENMFWYRQDPGLGLRLIYFSYDVKMKEKGDIPEGYSVSREKKERFSLILESASTNQTSMYLCASSLRRGLAEAFFGQGTRLTVV.

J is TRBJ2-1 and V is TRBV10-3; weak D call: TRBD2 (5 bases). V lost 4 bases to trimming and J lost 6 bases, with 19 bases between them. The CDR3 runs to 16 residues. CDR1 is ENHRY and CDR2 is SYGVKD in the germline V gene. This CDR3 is CAISGAVWGLVNEQFF. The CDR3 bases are TGTGCCATCAGTGGAGCGGTCTGGGGTCTAGTCAATGAGCAGTTCTTC.

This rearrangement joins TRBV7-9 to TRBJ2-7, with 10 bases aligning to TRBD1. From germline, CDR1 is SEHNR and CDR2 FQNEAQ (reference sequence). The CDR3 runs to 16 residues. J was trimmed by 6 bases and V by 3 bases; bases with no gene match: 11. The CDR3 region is CASSFGTGQGSAEQYF. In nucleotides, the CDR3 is TGTGCCAGCAGCTTCGGGACGGGACAGGGGTCCGCCGAGCAGTACTTC.

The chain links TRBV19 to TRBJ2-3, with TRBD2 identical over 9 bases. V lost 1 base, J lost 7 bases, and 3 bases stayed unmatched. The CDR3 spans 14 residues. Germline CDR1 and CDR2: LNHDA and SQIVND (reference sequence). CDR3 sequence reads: CASSIGGGAHTQYF. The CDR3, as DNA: TGTGCCAGTAGTATAGGCGGGGGGGCTCATACGCAGTATTTT.

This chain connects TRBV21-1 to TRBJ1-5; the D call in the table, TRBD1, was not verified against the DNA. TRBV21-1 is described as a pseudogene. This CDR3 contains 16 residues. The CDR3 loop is CASSIPTGGQLRAQHF. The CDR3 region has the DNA TGTGCCAGCAGCATACCGACAGGGGGCCAACTTAGGGCCCAGCATTTT.

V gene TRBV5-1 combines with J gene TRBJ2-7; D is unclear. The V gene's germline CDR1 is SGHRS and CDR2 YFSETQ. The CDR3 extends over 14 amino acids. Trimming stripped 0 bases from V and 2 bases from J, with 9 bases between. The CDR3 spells CASSLVGYPYEQYF. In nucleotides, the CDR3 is TGCGCCAGCAGCTTGGTGGGCTATCCCTACGAGCAGTACTTC.

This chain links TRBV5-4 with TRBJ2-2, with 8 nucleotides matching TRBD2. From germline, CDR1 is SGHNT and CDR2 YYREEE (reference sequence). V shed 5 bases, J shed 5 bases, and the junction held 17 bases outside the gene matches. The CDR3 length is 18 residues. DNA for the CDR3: TGTGCCAGCAGTCGGGGCCGGGCCTCGGGACTAGGGACCGGGGAGCTGTTTTTT. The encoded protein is CASSRGRASGLGTGELFF.

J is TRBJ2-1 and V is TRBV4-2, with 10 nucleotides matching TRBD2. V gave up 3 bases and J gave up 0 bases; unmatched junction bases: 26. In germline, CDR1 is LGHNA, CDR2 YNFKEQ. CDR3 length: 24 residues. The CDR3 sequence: CASSHWGWLAGADLIFNSYNEQFF. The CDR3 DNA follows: TGTGCCAGCAGCCACTGGGGGTGGCTAGCGGGGGCCGATCTTATCTTTAACTCCTACAATGAGCAGTTCTTC.

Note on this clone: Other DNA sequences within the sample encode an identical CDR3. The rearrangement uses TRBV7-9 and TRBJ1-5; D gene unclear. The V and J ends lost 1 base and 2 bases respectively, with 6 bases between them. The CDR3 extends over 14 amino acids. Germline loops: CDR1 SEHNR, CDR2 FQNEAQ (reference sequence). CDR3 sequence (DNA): TGTGCCAGCAGCTTAGGGCAGGGCAATCAGCCCCAGCATTTT. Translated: CASSLGQGNQPQHF.

The CDR3 sequence: CASTVRDSYNSPLHF. The CDR3, as DNA: TGTGCCAGCACGGTGCGGGACAGCTATAATTCACCCCTCCACTTT. This rearrangement joins TRBV2 to TRBJ1-6; 7 bases map to TRBD1. V shed 7 bases, J shed 3 bases, and the junction held 6 bases outside the gene matches. This CDR3 contains 15 residues. Germline V gene sequence: CDR1 SNHLY, CDR2 FYNNEI.

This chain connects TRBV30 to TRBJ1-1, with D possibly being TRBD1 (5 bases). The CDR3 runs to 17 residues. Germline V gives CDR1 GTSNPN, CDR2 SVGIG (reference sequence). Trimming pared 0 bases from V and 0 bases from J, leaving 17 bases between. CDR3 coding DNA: TGTGCCTGGAGTGTACTGACACCGGGGGGGATGAACACTGAAGCTTTCTTT. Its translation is CAWSVLTPGGMNTEAFF.

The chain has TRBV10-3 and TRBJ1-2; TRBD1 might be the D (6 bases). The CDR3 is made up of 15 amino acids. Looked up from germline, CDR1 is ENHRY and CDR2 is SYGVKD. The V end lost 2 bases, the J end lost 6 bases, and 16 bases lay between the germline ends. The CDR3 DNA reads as TGTGCCATCAGTGAGCCTAGACAGGAAAGTGATGGCTACACCTTC. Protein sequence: CAISEPRQESDGYTF.

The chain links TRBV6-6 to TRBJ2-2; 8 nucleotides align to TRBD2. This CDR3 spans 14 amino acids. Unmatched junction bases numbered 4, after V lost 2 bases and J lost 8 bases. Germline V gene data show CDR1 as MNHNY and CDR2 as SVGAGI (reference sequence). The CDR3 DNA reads TGTGCCAGCAGTTACGGGTTAGCGGGGGGGGAGCTGTTTTTT. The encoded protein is CASSYGLAGGELFF.

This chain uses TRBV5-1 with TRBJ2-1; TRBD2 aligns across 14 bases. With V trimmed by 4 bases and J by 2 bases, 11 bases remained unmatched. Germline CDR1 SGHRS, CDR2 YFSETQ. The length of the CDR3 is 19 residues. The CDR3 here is CASSGTGTSGGPTYNEQFF. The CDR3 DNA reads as TGCGCCAGCAGCGGGACCGGGACTAGCGGGGGACCAACCTACAATGAGCAGTTCTTC.

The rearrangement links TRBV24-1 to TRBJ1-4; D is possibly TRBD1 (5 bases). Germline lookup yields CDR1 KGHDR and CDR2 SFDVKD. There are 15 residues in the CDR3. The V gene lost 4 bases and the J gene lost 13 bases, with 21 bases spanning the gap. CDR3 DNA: TGTGCCACCAGTGAGTCGGCGGGGACCCCCGAGAGACTGTTTTTT. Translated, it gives CATSESAGTPERLFF.

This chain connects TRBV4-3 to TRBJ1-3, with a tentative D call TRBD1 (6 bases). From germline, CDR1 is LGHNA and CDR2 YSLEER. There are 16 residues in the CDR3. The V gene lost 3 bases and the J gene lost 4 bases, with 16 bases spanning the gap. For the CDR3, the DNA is TGCGCCAGCAGCCAGGCGGGGGGGGGCTTCGGAAACACCATATATTTT. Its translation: CASSQAGGGFGNTIYF.

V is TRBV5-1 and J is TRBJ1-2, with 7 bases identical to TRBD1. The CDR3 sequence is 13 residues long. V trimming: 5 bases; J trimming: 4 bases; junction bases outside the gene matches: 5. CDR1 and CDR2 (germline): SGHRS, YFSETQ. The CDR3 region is CASSGTVSYGYTF. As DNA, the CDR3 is TGCGCCAGCAGTGGGACAGTGTCCTATGGCTACACCTTC.